This is a list of T cell receptor beta chains from one sample in a study of monozygotic twins with cystic fibrosis. Assay used: immunoSEQ multiplex PCR; TCRdb lists only in-frame clones, some missing. The table has approximately 20,000 clones, 75% to 95% seen once. Specimen: blood. These receptors were collected from a girl aged 2-10 years with cystic fibrosis. Both conserved end residues are part of each CDR3. The D gene is left open where the match is weak. Some rows mark clone size as missing; the rest say once, few, many or name a class of expanded clone.

d_call: NA; clone_size: once; v_call: TRBV10-3; j_call: TRBJ2-7; cdr3_aa: CAISEGASDEQYF; cdr3_nt: TGTGCCATCAGTGAAGGGGCTTCGGACGAGCAGTACTTC
d_call: NA; clone_size: NA; v_call: TRBV29-1; j_call: TRBJ2-1; cdr3_aa: CSVPYADEQFF; cdr3_nt: TGCAGCGTTCCCTATGCGGATGAGCAGTTCTTC
d_call: TRBD2; clone_size: NA; v_call: TRBV7-8; j_call: TRBJ2-7; cdr3_aa: CASSLLGGGGTYEQYF; cdr3_nt: TGTGCCAGCAGCTTACTGGGCGGGGGGGGAACCTACGAGCAGTACTTC
d_call: NA; clone_size: once; v_call: TRBV30; j_call: TRBJ2-7; cdr3_aa: CAWSVRRGYYEQYF; cdr3_nt: TGTGCCTGGAGTGTACGTCGGGGATACTACGAGCAGTACTTC
d_call: NA; clone_size: NA; v_call: TRBV19; j_call: TRBJ2-6; cdr3_aa: CASSSLQGSQAGANVLTF; cdr3_nt: TGTGCCAGTAGTAGCCTACAGGGTTCTCAGGCTGGGGCCAACGTCCTGACTTTC
d_call: TRBD2; clone_size: NA; v_call: TRBV9; j_call: TRBJ2-5; cdr3_aa: CASSGSGEGWEQYF; cdr3_nt: TGTGCCAGCAGCGGTAGCGGGGAGGGTTGGGAGCAGTACTTC
d_call: TRBD2; clone_size: NA; v_call: TRBV29-1; j_call: TRBJ2-7; cdr3_aa: CSVEAGLAGKSSYEQYF; cdr3_nt: TGCAGCGTTGAAGCGGGACTAGCGGGGAAGAGCTCCTACGAGCAGTACTTC
d_call: TRBD1; clone_size: NA; v_call: TRBV5-6; j_call: TRBJ1-2; cdr3_aa: CASSLNPGQGAFLNGYTF; cdr3_nt: TGTGCCAGCAGCCTAAACCCGGGACAGGGGGCATTCCTCAACGGCTACACCTTC
d_call: TRBD1; clone_size: NA; v_call: TRBV7-2; j_call: TRBJ2-7; cdr3_aa: CASSLMGQGYEQYF; cdr3_nt: TGTGCCAGCAGCTTAATGGGACAGGGCTACGAGCAGTACTTC
d_call: TRBD1; clone_size: NA; v_call: TRBV7-8; j_call: TRBJ1-2; cdr3_aa: CASSLTGTGDYGYTF; cdr3_nt: TGTGCCAGCAGCTTGACCGGGACAGGGGACTATGGCTACACCTTC
d_call: TRBD1; clone_size: NA; v_call: TRBV5-1; j_call: TRBJ1-6; cdr3_aa: CASSLATGTGNSPLHF; cdr3_nt: TGCGCCAGCAGCTTGGCTACCGGGACAGGGAATTCACCCCTCCACTTT
d_call: NA; clone_size: NA; v_call: TRBV30; j_call: TRBJ1-4; cdr3_aa: CAWSVTGNEKLFF; cdr3_nt: TGTGCCTGGAGTGTAACGGGTAATGAAAAACTGTTTTTT
d_call: NA; clone_size: NA; v_call: TRBV13; j_call: TRBJ2-1; cdr3_aa: CASSLEGRDNEQFF; cdr3_nt: TGTGCCAGCAGCTTAGAGGGCCGCGACAATGAGCAGTTCTTC
d_call: NA; clone_size: NA; v_call: TRBV27; j_call: TRBJ1-5; cdr3_aa: CASSPLGQPQHF; cdr3_nt: TGTGCCAGCAGTCCCCTGGGACAGCCCCAGCATTTT
d_call: TRBD2; clone_size: NA; v_call: TRBV5-6; j_call: TRBJ2-2; cdr3_aa: CASSARPGLAPGELFF; cdr3_nt: TGTGCCAGCAGCGCTAGACCGGGACTAGCTCCCGGGGAGCTGTTTTTT
d_call: TRBD2; clone_size: NA; v_call: TRBV18; j_call: TRBJ2-3; cdr3_aa: CASSPVGLAGADTQYF; cdr3_nt: TGTGCCAGCTCACCAGTCGGACTAGCGGGGGCAGATACGCAGTATTTT
d_call: NA; clone_size: NA; v_call: TRBV27; j_call: TRBJ1-1; cdr3_aa: CASRGLNTEAFF; cdr3_nt: TGTGCCAGCCGGGGGCTGAACACTGAAGCTTTCTTT
d_call: TRBD1; clone_size: NA; v_call: TRBV30; j_call: TRBJ1-3; cdr3_aa: CAWVTGGNTIYF; cdr3_nt: TGTGCCTGGGTTACAGGGGGGAACACCATATATTTT
d_call: NA; clone_size: few; v_call: TRBV10-1; j_call: TRBJ1-6; cdr3_aa: CASTRGYDSPLHF; cdr3_nt: TGCGCCAGCACCCGGGGGTACGATTCACCCCTCCACTTT
d_call: NA; clone_size: NA; v_call: TRBV6-6; j_call: TRBJ1-4; cdr3_aa: CASSQETALFF; cdr3_nt: TGTGCCAGCAGTCAAGAGACGGCACTGTTTTTT
d_call: NA; clone_size: NA; v_call: TRBV28; j_call: TRBJ2-1; cdr3_aa: CASSKIGGPYNEQFF; cdr3_nt: TGTGCCAGCAGCAAAATCGGGGGACCATACAATGAGCAGTTCTTC
d_call: NA; clone_size: NA; v_call: TRBV29-1; j_call: TRBJ1-1; cdr3_aa: CSVVWGLRTEAFF; cdr3_nt: TGCAGCGTTGTATGGGGGCTTAGGACTGAAGCTTTCTTT
d_call: NA; clone_size: few; v_call: TRBV10-1; j_call: TRBJ1-1; cdr3_aa: CASSLNTGTEAFF; cdr3_nt: TGCGCCAGCAGCCTTAACACAGGGACTGAAGCTTTCTTT
d_call: NA; clone_size: NA; v_call: TRBV19; j_call: TRBJ1-5; cdr3_aa: CASSIAGWSNQPQHF; cdr3_nt: TGTGCCAGTAGTATAGCGGGCTGGAGCAATCAGCCCCAGCATTTT
d_call: NA; clone_size: NA; v_call: TRBV12-5; j_call: TRBJ1-1; cdr3_aa: CASGLIPGQQNTEAFF; cdr3_nt: TGTGCTAGTGGTTTGATTCCCGGACAGCAGAACACTGAAGCTTTCTTT
d_call: NA; clone_size: few; v_call: TRBV7-2; j_call: TRBJ2-1; cdr3_aa: CASSPDLEQFF; cdr3_nt: TGTGCCAGCAGCCCAGATCTGGAGCAGTTCTTC
d_call: TRBD1; clone_size: NA; v_call: TRBV5-4; j_call: TRBJ1-4; cdr3_aa: CASSPGQGQATNEKLFF; cdr3_nt: TGTGCCAGCAGCCCGGGACAGGGGCAAGCAACTAATGAAAAACTGTTTTTT
d_call: TRBD1; clone_size: NA; v_call: TRBV5-4; j_call: TRBJ1-1; cdr3_aa: CASSLGGLGANTEAFF; cdr3_nt: TGTGCCAGCAGCTTAGGGGGCCTTGGAGCGAACACTGAAGCTTTCTTT
d_call: TRBD2; clone_size: NA; v_call: TRBV7-2; j_call: TRBJ2-1; cdr3_aa: CASSFWGLAGTTANEQFF; cdr3_nt: TGTGCCAGCAGCTTTTGGGGACTAGCGGGAACCACAGCCAATGAGCAGTTCTTC
d_call: NA; clone_size: NA; v_call: TRBV7-2; j_call: TRBJ1-6; cdr3_aa: CASSFGSSFSSPLHF; cdr3_nt: TGTGCCAGCAGCTTTGGATCATCTTTTTCCTCACCCCTCCACTTT
d_call: NA; clone_size: NA; v_call: TRBV7-2; j_call: TRBJ2-3; cdr3_aa: CASSRDLATTDTQYF; cdr3_nt: TGTGCCAGCAGCCGCGACCTCGCTACTACAGATACGCAGTATTTT
d_call: TRBD2; clone_size: NA; v_call: TRBV2; j_call: TRBJ2-4; cdr3_aa: CASKRGGVGNIQYF; cdr3_nt: TGTGCCTCTAAGCGGGGGGGCGTCGGGAACATTCAGTACTTC
d_call: NA; clone_size: NA; v_call: TRBV11-2; j_call: TRBJ2-7; cdr3_aa: CASSLGTRYNEQYF; cdr3_nt: TGTGCCAGCAGCCTGGGGACAAGGTATAACGAGCAGTACTTC
d_call: TRBD2; clone_size: NA; v_call: TRBV2; j_call: TRBJ2-3; cdr3_aa: CATSFGGLAGWDTQYF; cdr3_nt: TGTGCCACCTCCTTCGGGGGACTAGCGGGGTGGGATACGCAGTATTTT
d_call: NA; clone_size: NA; v_call: TRBV18; j_call: TRBJ2-3; cdr3_aa: CASSPPSPADTQYF; cdr3_nt: TGTGCCAGCTCACCACCGTCGCCGGCAGATACGCAGTATTTT
d_call: NA; clone_size: once; v_call: TRBV18; j_call: TRBJ2-7; cdr3_aa: CASSPGHEQYF; cdr3_nt: TGTGCCAGCTCACCCGGGCACGAGCAGTACTTC
d_call: NA; clone_size: NA; v_call: TRBV28; j_call: TRBJ1-2; cdr3_aa: CASTSRRGGRSYGYTF; cdr3_nt: TGTGCCAGCACCTCCCGGCGAGGGGGGAGATCCTATGGCTACACCTTC
d_call: NA; clone_size: NA; v_call: TRBV6-5; j_call: TRBJ2-7; cdr3_aa: CASGLASYEQYF; cdr3_nt: TGTGCCAGCGGTCTAGCGAGCTACGAGCAGTACTTC
d_call: NA; clone_size: NA; v_call: TRBV27; j_call: TRBJ1-1; cdr3_aa: CASSLHLNTEAFF; cdr3_nt: TGTGCCAGCAGTCTCCACCTGAACACTGAAGCTTTCTTT
d_call: TRBD1; clone_size: NA; v_call: TRBV7-2; j_call: TRBJ2-5; cdr3_aa: CASSWTGETQYF; cdr3_nt: TGTGCCAGCAGCTGGACAGGGGAGACCCAGTACTTC
d_call: NA; clone_size: NA; v_call: TRBV19; j_call: TRBJ1-4; cdr3_aa: CASSIAGGAFWGEKLFF; cdr3_nt: TGTGCCAGTAGTATAGCCGGGGGGGCGTTTTGGGGAGAAAAACTGTTTTTT
d_call: NA; clone_size: NA; v_call: TRBV7-6; j_call: TRBJ1-6; cdr3_aa: CASSGGFDPNSPLHF; cdr3_nt: TGTGCCAGCAGCGGGGGGTTTGACCCTAATTCACCCCTCCACTTT
d_call: NA; clone_size: NA; v_call: TRBV19; j_call: TRBJ1-5; cdr3_aa: CASRGDSVAQPQHF; cdr3_nt: TGTGCCAGTAGAGGAGACAGTGTGGCTCAGCCCCAGCATTTT
d_call: NA; clone_size: NA; v_call: TRBV29-1; j_call: TRBJ2-2; cdr3_aa: CSVEPITGELFF; cdr3_nt: TGCAGCGTTGAACCGATCACCGGGGAGCTGTTTTTT
d_call: TRBD1; clone_size: NA; v_call: TRBV5-6; j_call: TRBJ2-1; cdr3_aa: CASSLSPAGTGYNEQFF; cdr3_nt: TGTGCCAGCAGCTTGTCTCCCGCCGGGACAGGGTACAATGAGCAGTTCTTC
d_call: TRBD1; clone_size: NA; v_call: TRBV6-1; j_call: TRBJ1-3; cdr3_aa: CASSERGPDGNTIYF; cdr3_nt: TGTGCCAGCAGTGAAAGGGGGCCCGACGGAAACACCATATATTTT
d_call: NA; clone_size: NA; v_call: TRBV10-3; j_call: TRBJ1-2; cdr3_aa: CAISESPDGYGYTF; cdr3_nt: TGTGCCATCAGTGAGTCCCCGGATGGCTATGGCTACACCTTC
d_call: TRBD2; clone_size: NA; v_call: TRBV28; j_call: TRBJ2-7; cdr3_aa: CASSQTGLAGYYEQYF; cdr3_nt: TGTGCCAGCAGCCAGACGGGACTAGCGGGGTACTACGAGCAGTACTTC
d_call: TRBD1; clone_size: NA; v_call: TRBV12-5; j_call: TRBJ1-6; cdr3_aa: CASGLYGDRGDSPLHF; cdr3_nt: TGTGCTAGTGGTTTGTATGGTGACAGGGGGGATTCACCCCTCCACTTT
d_call: NA; clone_size: NA; v_call: TRBV5-1; j_call: TRBJ2-7; cdr3_aa: CASSPDSGYSYEQYF; cdr3_nt: TGCGCCAGCAGCCCCGACAGCGGGTACTCCTACGAGCAGTACTTC
d_call: NA; clone_size: NA; v_call: TRBV30; j_call: TRBJ1-2; cdr3_aa: CAWGHEYYGYTF; cdr3_nt: TGTGCCTGGGGCCATGAGTACTATGGCTACACCTTC
d_call: NA; clone_size: NA; v_call: TRBV15; j_call: TRBJ2-2; cdr3_aa: CATSRPTLLANTGELFF; cdr3_nt: TGTGCCACCAGCAGACCTACCCTGCTAGCGAACACCGGGGAGCTGTTTTTT
d_call: NA; clone_size: NA; v_call: TRBV7-8; j_call: TRBJ1-5; cdr3_aa: CASSAYRVARGNQPQHF; cdr3_nt: TGTGCCAGCAGCGCCTACAGGGTGGCTAGGGGCAATCAGCCCCAGCATTTT
d_call: TRBD1; clone_size: NA; v_call: TRBV27; j_call: TRBJ2-3; cdr3_aa: CASSSTSRGTTDTQYF; cdr3_nt: TGTGCCAGCAGTTCCACCTCCAGGGGGACCACAGATACGCAGTATTTT
d_call: NA; clone_size: NA; v_call: TRBV5-6; j_call: TRBJ1-3; cdr3_aa: CASSLERVSGNTIYF; cdr3_nt: TGTGCCAGCAGCTTGGAGAGGGTGTCTGGAAACACCATATATTTT
d_call: NA; clone_size: NA; v_call: TRBV30; j_call: TRBJ2-4; cdr3_aa: CAWSVRYIQYF; cdr3_nt: TGTGCCTGGAGTGTACGATACATTCAGTACTTC
d_call: NA; clone_size: NA; v_call: TRBV2; j_call: TRBJ1-5; cdr3_aa: CASSESRIVNQPQHF; cdr3_nt: TGTGCCAGCAGTGAATCGAGGATCGTAAATCAGCCCCAGCATTTT
d_call: TRBD1; clone_size: few; v_call: TRBV4-1; j_call: TRBJ1-2; cdr3_aa: CASSQDQGADPDDYGYTF; cdr3_nt: TGCGCCAGCAGCCAAGATCAGGGGGCCGACCCCGATGACTATGGCTACACCTTC
d_call: TRBD1; clone_size: NA; v_call: TRBV19; j_call: TRBJ1-5; cdr3_aa: CASRDRRNQPQHF; cdr3_nt: TGTGCCAGCAGGGACAGGCGCAATCAGCCCCAGCATTTT